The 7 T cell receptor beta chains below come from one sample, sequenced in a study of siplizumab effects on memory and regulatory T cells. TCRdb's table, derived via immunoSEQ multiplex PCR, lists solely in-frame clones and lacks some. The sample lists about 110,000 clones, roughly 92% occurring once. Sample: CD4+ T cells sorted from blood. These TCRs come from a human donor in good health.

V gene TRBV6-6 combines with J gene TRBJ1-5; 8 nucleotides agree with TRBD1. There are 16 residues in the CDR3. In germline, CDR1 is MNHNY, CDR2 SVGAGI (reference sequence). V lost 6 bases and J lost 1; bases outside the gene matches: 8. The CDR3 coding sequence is TGTGCCAGCAGCATGATCCAGGGGGCGAGCAATCAGCCCCAGCATTTT. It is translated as CASSMIQGASNQPQHF.

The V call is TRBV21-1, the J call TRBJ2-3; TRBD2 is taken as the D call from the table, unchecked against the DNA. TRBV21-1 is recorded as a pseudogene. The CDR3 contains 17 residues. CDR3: CSFQGTSGGVSTDTQYF. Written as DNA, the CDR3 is TGTTCCTTCCAGGGGACTAGCGGTGGGGTTAGCACAGATACGCAGTATTTT.

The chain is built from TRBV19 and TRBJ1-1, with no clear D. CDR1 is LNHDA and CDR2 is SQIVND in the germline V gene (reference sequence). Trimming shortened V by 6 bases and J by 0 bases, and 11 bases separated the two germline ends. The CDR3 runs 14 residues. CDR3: CASRERYLNTEAFF. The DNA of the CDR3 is TGTGCCAGTAGGGAACGCTACCTGAACACTGAAGCTTTCTTT.

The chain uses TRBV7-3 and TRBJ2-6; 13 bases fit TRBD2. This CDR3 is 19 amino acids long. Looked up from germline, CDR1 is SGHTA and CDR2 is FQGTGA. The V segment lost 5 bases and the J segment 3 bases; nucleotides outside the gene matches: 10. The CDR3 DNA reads TGTGCCAGCAGCATTATAGGGACTAGCGGGATCGGTGGGGCCAACGTCCTGACTTTC. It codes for CASSIIGTSGIGGANVLTF.

CDR3 bases: TGTGCCAGCAGCCACGACAGGGACGAAAGGACTTTCTTT. It encodes CASSHDRDERTFF. The V call is TRBV11-3, the J call TRBJ1-1; 7 bases are a match to TRBD1. The germline CDR1 and CDR2 sequences are SGHNT and YENEEA. CDR3 size: 13 residues. Trimming cost V 5 bases and J 12 bases; bases outside gene matches: 12.

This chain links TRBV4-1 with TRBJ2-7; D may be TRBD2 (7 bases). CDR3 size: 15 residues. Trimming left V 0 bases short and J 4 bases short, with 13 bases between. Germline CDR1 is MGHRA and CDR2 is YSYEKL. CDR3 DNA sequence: TGCGCCAGCAGCCAAGAGCGCAGGGGAGGGTACGAGCAGTACTTC. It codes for CASSQERRGGYEQYF.

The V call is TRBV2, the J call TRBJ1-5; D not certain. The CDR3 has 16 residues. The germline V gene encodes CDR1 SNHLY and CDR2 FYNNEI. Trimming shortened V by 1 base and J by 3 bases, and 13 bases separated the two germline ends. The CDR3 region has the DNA TGTGCCAGCAGTGAAGAGGTCCCTTCCGCCAATCAGCCCCAGCATTTT. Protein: CASSEEVPSANQPQHF. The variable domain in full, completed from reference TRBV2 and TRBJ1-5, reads EPEVTQTPSHQVTQMGQEVILRCVPISNHLYFYWYRQILGQKVEFLVSFYNNEISEKSEIFDDQFSVERPDGSNFTLKIRSTKLEDSAMYFCASSEEVPSANQPQHFGDGTRLSIL.